One and the same sample provided the 7 T cell receptor beta chains below, sequenced in a study of OX40 agonist ivuxolimab in advanced cancers. Here immunoSEQ multiplex PCR was the method, and the copy in TCRdb shows in-frame clones only, minus some. In the table there are 130,000 or so clones, around 93% of which are singletons. The sample was CD4+ or CD8+ T cells sorted from blood, taken in a trial of the OX40 agonist ivuxolimab. These receptors came from an adult with an advanced solid tumor such as melanoma, head and neck, liver or kidney cancer.

The chain links TRBV2 to TRBJ1-5, with no clear D. Germline lookup yields CDR1 SNHLY and CDR2 FYNNEI. Trimming cost V 0 bases and J 4 bases, with 10 bases left between them. The CDR3 runs 15 residues. CDR3 coding DNA: TGTGCCAGCAGTGAAGCGCTGGCCGGGAATCAGCCCCAGCATTTT. The encoded protein is CASSEALAGNQPQHF. Full variable domain (remainder filled in from reference TRBV2 and TRBJ1-5): EPEVTQTPSHQVTQMGQEVILRCVPISNHLYFYWYRQILGQKVEFLVSFYNNEISEKSEIFDDQFSVERPDGSNFTLKIRSTKLEDSAMYFCASSEALAGNQPQHFGDGTRLSIL.

V and J are TRBV19 and TRBJ1-2; D gene ambiguous. This CDR3 is 16 amino acids long. V was shortened by 7 bases and J by 1 base, with 19 bases between the two germline ends. The germline CDR1 and CDR2 sequences are LNHDA and SQIVND (reference sequence). For the CDR3, the DNA is TGTGCCAGTATTCCACGGGGTCAAGGATTTAACTATGGCTACACCTTC. Translating it yields CASIPRGQGFNYGYTF. Full variable domain (outside the CDR3, taken from reference TRBV19 and TRBJ1-2): DGGITQSPKYLFRKEGQNVTLSCEQNLNHDAMYWYRQDPGQGLRLIYYSQIVNDFQKGDIAEGYSVSREKKESFPLTVTSAQKNPTAFYLCASIPRGQGFNYGYTFGSGTRLTVV.

The chain has TRBV18 and TRBJ1-5; D is perhaps TRBD1 (6 bases). Germline assignment: CDR1 KGHSH and CDR2 LQKENI. The V end was cut by 3 bases, the J end by 3 bases, with 15 bases between. The CDR3 totals 16 residues. The CDR3 region has the DNA TGTGCCAGCTCACCCATGAGAGGGGGTTACAATCAGCCCCAGCATTTT. Translating it yields CASSPMRGGYNQPQHF.

The chain is built from TRBV7-9 and TRBJ2-1; D remains ambiguous. In germline, CDR1 is SEHNR, CDR2 FQNEAQ (reference sequence). This CDR3 is 12 amino acids long. The V end lost 5 bases, the J end lost 7 bases, and 9 bases lay between the germline ends. The CDR3 nucleotides are TGTGCCAGCAGCCCCACCTCGAATGAGCAGTTCTTC. Its protein is CASSPTSNEQFF.

The V call is TRBV4-1, the J call TRBJ2-7; TRBD1 matches at 7 bases. This CDR3 contains 13 residues. The J segment lost 4 bases and the V segment lost 0 bases, leaving 0 bases of the junction unmatched. Germline CDR1 and CDR2: MGHRA and YSYEKL. DNA of the CDR3: TGCGCCAGCAGCCAAGAGACAGGGTACGAGCAGTACTTC. Its protein is CASSQETGYEQYF.

This sequence joins TRBV6-5 and TRBJ1-2; D is perhaps TRBD1 (5 bases). CDR1 and CDR2 from the germline V gene are MNHEY and SVGAGI. V was pared by 10 bases and J by 4 bases, with 13 bases between. The CDR3 has 12 amino acids. CDR3 amino acids: CATGTGTYGYTF. CDR3 in DNA: TGTGCCACCGGGACTGGGACCTATGGCTACACCTTC.

The V call is TRBV4-1, the J call TRBJ2-2; TRBD1 aligns across 8 bases. The CDR3 runs to 16 residues. Per germline, CDR1 MGHRA and CDR2 YSYEKL. V lost 4 bases to trimming and J lost 7 bases; unmatched junction nucleotides: 11. In DNA, the CDR3 is TGCGCCAGCAGCCCAGACAGGGGTTGGGCGGACGGGGAGCTGTTTTTT. Its translation is CASSPDRGWADGELFF.